Listed below are T cell receptor beta chains from one sample, sequenced in a study of lymphopenia after photon versus proton radiotherapy. Clones were read by immunoSEQ multiplex PCR, and TCRdb kept only the in-frame ones, dropping some. Counted here are around 35,000 clones, around 85% occurring once; the ten biggest clones make up about 2.9%. The sample was peripheral blood, taken from a patient treated with photon-based radiotherapy. The receptors stem from a man in his fifties or sixties with gastric cancer. Both conserved end residues are part of each CDR3. The D gene is left open where the match is weak. A clone size is listed for some rows: how often the clone was seen (once, few, many), or a class if it is expanded.

TRBJ1-2	.	TRBD1	TRBV5-1	TGCGCCAGCAGCCCCGCCGGGACAGGGCATGGCTACACCTTC	CASSPAGTGHGYTF
TRBJ1-1	.	.	TRBV7-9	TGTGCCAGCAGTTTACGGACGGCTAGCACTGAAGCTTTCTTT	CASSLRTASTEAFF
TRBJ2-3	once	TRBD2	TRBV30	TGTGCCTGGAGTGTGGGGGGTAGCGGGAGGGCCACGCAGTATTTT	CAWSVGGSGRATQYF
TRBJ2-3	.	TRBD1	TRBV5-4	TGTGCCAGCAGCTTCCGGGACAGGGGGTGGGATACGCAGTATTTT	CASSFRDRGWDTQYF
TRBJ2-3	once	TRBD2	TRBV19	TGTGCCAGTAGTGCCCCGGGACTAGCGGGACGCGATACGCAGTATTTT	CASSAPGLAGRDTQYF
TRBJ2-7	.	TRBD1	TRBV27	TGTGCCAGCAGCGGACAGGCGAGCTCCTACGAGCAGTACTTC	CASSGQASSYEQYF
TRBJ2-4	.	TRBD1	TRBV19	TGTGCCAGTACCGGACAGGGTTCTTCGAACATTCAGTACTTC	CASTGQGSSNIQYF
TRBJ2-2	.	.	TRBV9	TGTGCCAGCAGCGCCGAAGGGTGGGGCACCGGGGAGCTGTTTTTT	CASSAEGWGTGELFF
TRBJ1-6	.	.	TRBV28	TGTGCCAGCAGATCCGGCTCGAGCTCCTATAATTCACCCCTCCACTTT	CASRSGSSSYNSPLHF
TRBJ1-2	.	.	TRBV19	TGTGCCAGTAGCCTCAGGGGAGCGTATGGCTACACCTTC	CASSLRGAYGYTF
TRBJ2-7	.	.	TRBV29-1	TGCAGCGTGATGGGGGAATCCTACGAGCAGTACTTC	CSVMGESYEQYF
TRBJ2-1	.	TRBD2	TRBV23-1	TGCGCCAGCAGTCAAGCCCGGACTAGCCCCGAGATGACTGAGCAGTTCTTC	CASSQARTSPEMTEQFF
TRBJ1-3	.	.	TRBV5-1	TGCGCCAGCAGACAGAGCTCTGGAAACACCATATATTTT	CASRQSSGNTIYF
TRBJ2-1	.	TRBD2	TRBV9	TGTGCCAGCAGCGTTGGGACTAGCGTCGAGCAGTTCTTC	CASSVGTSVEQFF
TRBJ1-5	.	TRBD1	TRBV6-6	TGTGCCAGCAGCTACGACAGGGCGTATCAGCCCCAGCATTTT	CASSYDRAYQPQHF
TRBJ1-5	.	.	TRBV10-3	TGTGCCATCAGTCTAAATAGCAATCAGCCCCAGCATTTT	CAISLNSNQPQHF
TRBJ2-7	.	.	TRBV9	TGTGCCAGCAGCGTAGACCGCGGCGGGTCCTACGAGCAGTACTTC	CASSVDRGGSYEQYF
TRBJ2-1	.	.	TRBV7-3	TGTGCCAGCAGCCCTGAGGGGAGCCCCTACAATGAGCAGTTCTTC	CASSPEGSPYNEQFF
TRBJ1-1	.	.	TRBV7-9	TGTGCCAGCAGCCTCCCTGTCTCCCTGGAAGCTTTCTTT	CASSLPVSLEAFF
TRBJ1-5	.	.	TRBV7-6	TGTGCCAGCAGCACAGACACGAATCAGCCCCAGCATTTT	CASSTDTNQPQHF
TRBJ2-1	.	.	TRBV2	TGTGCCAGCAGGTACCTAGGGGTGTATGAGCAGTTCTTC	CASRYLGVYEQFF
TRBJ2-5	.	.	TRBV7-2	TGTGCCAGCAGCTTTAGCGGAGGGGGAGAGACCCAGTACTTC	CASSFSGGGETQYF
TRBJ2-1	.	.	TRBV2	TGTGCCAGCAAGAAACACAGGGATGAGCAGTTCTTC	CASKKHRDEQFF
TRBJ2-1	.	TRBD1	TRBV28	TGTGCCACCACCGTGGGGGACAGAATGGATGAGCAGTTCTTC	CATTVGDRMDEQFF
TRBJ2-3	.	.	TRBV6-6	TGTGCCAGCAGTTACTCGGGCGGGGACACAGATACGCAGTATTTT	CASSYSGGDTDTQYF
TRBJ2-2	.	TRBD1	TRBV19	TGTGCCAGTAGTATAGGCTCCGGGACAGGTTACACCGGGGAGCTGTTTTTT	CASSIGSGTGYTGELFF
TRBJ2-1	.	TRBD1	TRBV18	TGTGCCAGCTCACCAGATATAGGGACAGGGGGACGGGAGCAGTTCTTC	CASSPDIGTGGREQFF
TRBJ2-6	.	.	TRBV5-6	TGTGCCAGCAGCTTGGCCAGGGGCGCTAGCTCTGGGGCCAACGTCCTGACTTTC	CASSLARGASSGANVLTF
TRBJ1-1	.	.	TRBV7-7	TGTGCCAGCAGCCTCACAGAGAACACTGAAGCTTTCTTT	CASSLTENTEAFF
TRBJ2-5	.	TRBD2	TRBV14	TGTGCCAGCAGCCAAGATACTAGCGGGAGGCCTAAGACCCAGTACTTC	CASSQDTSGRPKTQYF
TRBJ1-5	few	.	TRBV4-2	TGTGCCAGCAGCCAAGCCCCAAGGGGGCAGCCCCAGCATTTT	CASSQAPRGQPQHF
TRBJ2-3	.	.	TRBV7-6	TGTGCCAGCAGCTTAGCGGTGGACCACACAGATACGCAGTATTTT	CASSLAVDHTDTQYF
TRBJ1-2	medium-sized	TRBD1	TRBV4-1	TGCGCCAGCAGGAGGACAGGATCCTATGGCTACACCTTC	CASRRTGSYGYTF
TRBJ2-3	once	.	TRBV18	TGTGCCAGCTCACCCCAGACGACAGATACGCAGTATTTT	CASSPQTTDTQYF
TRBJ1-5	.	TRBD1	TRBV28	TGTGCCAGCAGTTTCCGGGGGACAGGTCCCCAGCCCCAGCATTTT	CASSFRGTGPQPQHF
TRBJ1-2	.	.	TRBV27	TGTGCCAGCAAGTCAGGGGACTATGGCTACACCTTC	CASKSGDYGYTF
TRBJ2-5	.	.	TRBV18	TGTGCCAGCCACGGTGGGACCCAAGAGACCCAGTACTTC	CASHGGTQETQYF
TRBJ1-1	.	.	TRBV5-1	TGCGCCAGCAGCTTATTAACAGGGAACACTGAAGCTTTCTTT	CASSLLTGNTEAFF
TRBJ2-5	.	.	TRBV12-5	TGTGCTAGTGGTGTAAGCGGGCAAGAGACCCAGTACTTC	CASGVSGQETQYF
TRBJ2-7	.	TRBD2	TRBV19	TGTGCCAGCCCGACTAGCGGAGTCCACGAGCAGTACTTC	CASPTSGVHEQYF
TRBJ1-1	.	.	TRBV6-1	TGTGCCAGCAGCCAACAGGGCCGCAACACTGAAGCTTTCTTT	CASSQQGRNTEAFF
TRBJ1-3	.	.	TRBV2	TGTGCCAGCAGCGTTACGGGCCGCGGACCCCGAAACACCATATATTTT	CASSVTGRGPRNTIYF
TRBJ2-5	once	.	TRBV28	TGTGCCAGCAGTGGGCAGACTCGGGCCCAGTACTTC	CASSGQTRAQYF
TRBJ2-7	.	.	TRBV11-2	TGTGCCAGCAGCTTAGAGGTCGGGCCCTCGTACGAGCAGTACTTC	CASSLEVGPSYEQYF
TRBJ1-2	.	.	TRBV5-5	TGTGCCAGCACCTGGCACAGGGTTGACTATGGCTACACCTTC	CASTWHRVDYGYTF
TRBJ2-7	.	TRBD1	TRBV30	TGTGCCTGGAGGGAGTACGGGACAGGGGTCGGTCAGCAGTACTTC	CAWREYGTGVGQQYF